The 30 T cell receptor beta chains listed next were all sequenced from one sample in a study of blood T cells in healthy people across ages. A second PCR, run for roughly 7 to 11 cycles, used a sample-barcoded 5' primer plus a J-beta primer mix. A single record per CDR3 protein comes from TCRdb applying MiXCR to the 5' RACE reads. The data show around 500,000 distinct CDR3 sequences, 27% seen once. The same sample was also used in a study of T cells of mothers and their children.

Input material: blood. The receptors were gathered from a boy between 2 and 10 years old in good health.

The chain couples TRBV7-9 to TRBJ1-2; 10 nucleotides match TRBD1. The CDR3 runs to 15 residues. V lost 5 bases and J lost 6; bases outside the gene matches: 9. Germline-derived CDR1 and CDR2 are SEHNR and FQNEAQ (reference sequence). The CDR3 is CASSRKDRGVDGYTF. The CDR3 nucleotides read TGTGCCAGCAGCCGAAAGGACAGGGGGGTCGATGGCTACACCTTC.

This clonotype was observed a handful of times. The chain employs TRBV20-1 and TRBJ2-1; 9 bases line up with TRBD2. After removal of 0 bases from V and 8 bases from J, the junction contained 8 bases not matched to a gene. This CDR3 contains 15 residues. Germline V CDR1 and CDR2: DFQATT, SNEGSKA (reference sequence). This chain's CDR3 is CSARDRASGKDEQFF. The DNA for the CDR3 is TGCAGTGCTAGAGATAGGGCTAGCGGGAAGGATGAGCAGTTCTTC.

Many counts were recorded for this clonotype. The CDR3 DNA reads as TGTGCCAGCACAGCTTACGGAGGCATAGCGTTAGAGACCCAGTACTTC. This gives the protein CASTAYGGIALETQYF. The gene calls are TRBV7-9 and TRBJ2-5, with a possible D match to TRBD2 (5 bases). CDR3 length: 16 amino acids. CDR1 is SEHNR, CDR2 FQNEAQ, per germline (reference sequence). Between the trimmed V and J ends, which lost 7 bases and 4 bases, there was a span of 22 bases.

There are a few counts of this clonotype. The chain employs TRBV9 and TRBJ2-1; 8 bases fit TRBD1. Trimming cost V 4 bases and J 0 bases; bases outside gene matches: 9. Germline values: CDR1 SGDLS, CDR2 YYNGEE. This CDR3 has 17 residues. Here the CDR3 reads CASSPRDRSSSYNEQFF. CDR3 nucleotide sequence: TGTGCCAGCAGCCCACGGGACAGGTCCAGCTCCTACAATGAGCAGTTCTTC.

This sequence joins TRBV6-2 or TRBV6-3 and TRBJ1-5; 9 bases line up with TRBD1. Trimming at V came to 9 bases and at J to 6 bases, leaving 9 bases not matched to a gene. This CDR3 is 14 amino acids long. The germline V gene encodes CDR1 MNHEY and CDR2 SVGEGT. The CDR3 region is CASHGTGKSQPQHF. The CDR3 nucleotides are TGTGCCAGTCACGGGACAGGGAAAAGTCAGCCCCAGCATTTT.

This clonotype occurred a few times. The rearrangement joins TRBV14 to TRBJ2-6, with 8 bases lining up with TRBD2. V lost 4 bases, J lost 3 bases, and 5 bases stayed unmatched. The CDR3 is 16 residues long. Germline CDR1 is SGHDN and CDR2 is FVKESK. CDR3 sequence: CASSLLRGDGANVLTF. The CDR3 nucleotides are TGTGCCAGCAGCCTCCTGCGGGGGGATGGGGCCAACGTCCTGACTTTC.

The gene calls are TRBV25-1 and TRBJ1-1; D unclear. The V gene lost 3 bases and the J gene lost 8 bases, with 19 bases spanning the gap. In germline, CDR1 is MGHDK, CDR2 SYGVNS. The CDR3 spans 15 residues. This CDR3 is CASSDSRWAIPEAFF. The CDR3, as DNA: TGTGCCAGCAGTGACAGCCGATGGGCGATCCCGGAAGCTTTCTTT.

This clonotype showed up just a few times. The J gene is TRBJ2-7, the V gene TRBV21-1; TRBD1 is the table's D call, not checked against the DNA. TRBV21-1 is described as a pseudogene. There are 14 residues in the CDR3. The CDR3 DNA reads as TGTGCCAGCGCCCTTACCCCCGGGAACTACGAGCAGTACTTC. This translates into CASALTPGNYEQYF.

This clonotype was counted between two and nine times. The rearrangement links TRBV7-2 to TRBJ2-1; TRBD2 matches 11 bases. The trim removed 4 bases at V and 12 bases at J, leaving 11 bases unmatched. Germline CDR1 reads SGHTA; CDR2 reads FQGNSA. There are 15 residues in the CDR3. The CDR3 DNA follows: TGTGCCAGCAGCTATAGCGGGAGGGCCTCAGGGGGGCAGTTCTTC. As protein: CASSYSGRASGGQFF.

This clonotype was picked up a small number of times. J is TRBJ2-3 and V is TRBV12-3 or TRBV12-4; 13 bases line up with TRBD2. With V trimmed by 6 bases and J by 3 bases, 3 bases remained unmatched. CDR3 length: 15 residues. The CDR3 loop reads CASRTSGGLTDTQYF. The CDR3 DNA follows: TGTGCCAGCAGGACTAGCGGGGGGTTAACAGATACGCAGTATTTT.

This clonotype has just a few counts. The chain recombines TRBV10-3 with TRBJ2-2; TRBD1 agrees at 8 bases. J was trimmed by 1 base and V by 6 bases; bases with no gene match: 4. Per the germline V gene, CDR1 is ENHRY and CDR2 is SYGVKD. The CDR3 totals 15 residues. The CDR3 coding sequence is TGTGCCATCAGAAAAGGGACAGGGAACACCGGGGAGCTGTTTTTT. This sequence encodes CAIRKGTGNTGELFF.

This clonotype was picked up a small number of times. The chain couples TRBV11-3 to TRBJ2-5, with D perhaps TRBD1 or TRBD2 (6 bases each). The J call may be wrong; the DNA end is better matched by TRBJ2-1. The V gene's germline CDR1 is SGHNT and CDR2 YENEEA. The CDR3 totals 16 residues. DNA for the CDR3: TGTGCCAGCAGCTTAGGAGGGGGGAGTATCTACAATGAGCAGTTCTTC. Its protein product is CASSLGGGSIYNEQFF.

This clonotype was recorded at least ten times. The chain couples TRBV29-1 to TRBJ2-3; 7 positions agree with TRBD1. In germline, CDR1 is SQVTM, CDR2 ANQGSEA. This CDR3 comprises 13 residues. V gave up 5 bases and J gave up 2 bases; unmatched junction bases: 4. The CDR3, as DNA: TGCAGCGTTCCCGGACAGGTCACAGATACGCAGTATTTT. Its protein is CSVPGQVTDTQYF.

The CDR3 region is CASTPEGGETQYF. The CDR3 region has the DNA TGTGCCAGCACCCCAGAGGGTGGAGAGACCCAGTACTTC. V and J are TRBV2 and TRBJ2-5; a weak D match, TRBD2 (5 bases). CDR3 length: 13 residues. CDR1 is SNHLY, CDR2 FYNNEI, per germline. Deletions cut 7 bases from V and 4 bases from J, with 13 bases between.

This clonotype has only a few counts. The genes are TRBV18 and TRBJ2-7, with 8 bases fitting TRBD2. J gave up 6 bases and V 3 bases, and 22 bases lay outside the gene matches. This CDR3 is built from 19 residues. Germline V gene lookup returns CDR1 KGHSH and CDR2 LQKENI. CDR3: CASSPIIRSGGGTPAEQYF. The CDR3 DNA is TGTGCCAGCTCACCGATAATTAGAAGCGGCGGGGGGACCCCAGCCGAGCAGTACTTC.

In this sample, this clonotype turned up a few times. At one end the junction does not follow the germline gene, possibly because of a read error. This rearrangement joins TRBV7-9 to TRBJ2-7; either TRBD1 or TRBD2 may supply D (5 bases each). Germline V gives CDR1 SEHNR, CDR2 FQNEAQ (reference sequence). The CDR3 covers 12 residues. Here the CDR3 DNA reads TGTGCCAGCAGCTTAGAGGGACGTAGCCTGTTCTTC. As protein: CASSLEGRSLFF.

Only a few counts were recorded for this clonotype. V gene TRBV7-1 combines with J gene TRBJ2-3; maybe TRBD1 (5 bases). TRBV7-1 is labeled an ORF, and its function is uncertain. V lost 3 bases, J lost 1 base, and 20 bases lay in between. CDR3 size: 18 residues. The CDR3 is CASSSQTLGARGTDTQYF. The CDR3 DNA reads as TGTGCCAGCAGCTCCCAAACTCTAGGGGCTCGGGGCACAGATACGCAGTATTTT.

CDR3 in DNA: TGTGCCAGCAGCCACAGGGACTACAATGAGCAGTTCTTC. Translating it yields CASSHRDYNEQFF. This chain links TRBV3-1 with TRBJ2-1; maybe TRBD1 (5 bases). The ends were cut back, 3 bases at V and 3 bases at J, with 6 bases in the middle. This CDR3 contains 13 residues. Per germline, CDR1 LGHDT and CDR2 YNNKEL (reference sequence).

This clonotype was seen only a few times. V usage is TRBV20-1 and J usage is TRBJ2-7; no clear D. Germline CDR1 DFQATT, CDR2 SNEGSKA (reference sequence). This CDR3 is 17 amino acids long. With 3 bases removed from V and 2 bases from J, the gap between germline ends came to 23 bases. In DNA form, the CDR3 reads TGCAGTGCTAGTTACCCCACTCCGCTGGGCTATACCTACGAGCAGTACTTC. Amino acids: CSASYPTPLGYTYEQYF.

This clonotype has a count of ten or more. The chain combines TRBV7-2 with TRBJ1-4, with D perhaps TRBD1 (5 bases). Germline V gene sequence: CDR1 SGHTA, CDR2 FQGNSA. There are 11 residues in the CDR3. V lost 5 bases, J lost 12 bases, and 10 bases lay in between. CDR3 coding DNA: TGTGCCAGCAGCCGGGGGGTACAACTGTTTTTT. Translation: CASSRGVQLFF.

The J gene is TRBJ2-3, the V gene TRBV12-3 or TRBV12-4; D is ambiguous. The CDR3 spans 13 residues. V shed 3 bases and J shed 4 bases, with 8 bases lying between them. CDR3 sequence reads: CASSFMGSDTQYF. The CDR3 DNA sequence: TGTGCCAGCAGTTTTATGGGGTCAGATACGCAGTATTTT.

This clonotype has a count of ten or more. The junction and the germline gene differ at one end; a read error may be behind it. The chain has TRBV5-1 and TRBJ2-1; D ambiguous. Germline V CDR1 and CDR2: SGHRS, YFSETQ. This CDR3 region has 13 residues. The CDR3 DNA reads as TGTGCCAGCAGCTTAGCAGGAAACAATGAGCAGTTCTTC. Residues: CASSLAGNNEQFF.

Here the CDR3 reads CASSRPDSYTDTQYF. DNA for the CDR3: TGTGCCAGCAGCCGCCCCGACAGCTACACAGATACGCAGTATTTT. The chain links TRBV7-9 to TRBJ2-3, with D maybe TRBD1 (5 bases). The V gene's germline CDR1 is SEHNR and CDR2 FQNEAQ (reference sequence). The V end was cut by 5 bases, the J end by 2 bases, with 14 bases between. The CDR3 spans 15 residues. Complete variable domain (other parts from reference TRBV7-9 and TRBJ2-3): DTGVSQNPRHKITKRGQNVTFRCDPISEHNRLYWYRQTLGQGPEFLTYFQNEAQLEKSRLLSDRFSAERPKGSFSTLEIQRTEQGDSAMYLCASSRPDSYTDTQYFGPGTRLTVL.

The sample holds a few counts of this clonotype. The V gene is TRBV7-3, the J gene TRBJ2-7; TRBD2 agrees at 8 bases. CDR3 size: 17 residues. V shed 4 bases, J shed 0 bases, and the junction held 11 bases outside the gene matches. CDR1 is SGHTA, CDR2 FQGTGA, per germline. The CDR3 DNA follows: TGTGCCAGCAGCTCCCAATGCGGGCGGGGGGACTCCTACGAGCAGTACTTC. Translating it yields CASSSQCGRGDSYEQYF.

V and J are TRBV20-1 and TRBJ2-5; a weak D match, TRBD2 (7 bases). The J call is uncertain, as TRBJ2-1 better fits the DNA end. CDR1 is DFQATT and CDR2 is SNEGSKA in the germline V gene (reference sequence). The CDR3 runs to 11 residues. The chain's CDR3 is CSALQGGLQFF. CDR3 nucleotides: TGCAGTGCTCTACAGGGAGGGCTGCAGTTCTTC.

V gene TRBV18 combines with J gene TRBJ2-7, with 7 nucleotides matching TRBD1. The CDR3 has 15 amino acids. Germline CDR1 and CDR2: KGHSH and LQKENI. J lost 0 bases, V lost 3 bases, and 5 bases had no gene match. Here the CDR3 DNA reads TGTGCCAGCTCACCGGACAGGACGAGCTCCTACGAGCAGTACTTC. It is translated as CASSPDRTSSYEQYF. The full variable domain, with the rest looked up from reference TRBV18 and TRBJ2-7, is NAGVMQNPRHLVRRRGQEARLRCSPMKGHSHVYWYRQLPEEGLKFMVYLQKENIIDESGMPKERFSAEFPKEGPSILRIQQVVRGDSAAYFCASSPDRTSSYEQYFGPGTRLTVT.

The chain links TRBV20-1 to TRBJ1-6, with TRBD1 matching over 9 bases. Germline values: CDR1 DFQATT, CDR2 SNEGSKA (reference sequence). Trimming removed 0 bases from V and 7 bases from J; junction bases left unmatched: 4. The CDR3 contains 15 residues. The CDR3 DNA sequence: TGCAGTGCTAGAGAGACCGGGACAGGGAATTCACCCCTCCACTTT. Translated: CSARETGTGNSPLHF.

The rearrangement joins TRBV6-5 to TRBJ2-1; D tentatively fits TRBD1 or TRBD2 (5 bases each). Germline V gives CDR1 MNHEY, CDR2 SVGAGI. The CDR3 totals 15 residues. V was trimmed by 4 bases and J by 9 bases, leaving 19 bases between them. The DNA for the CDR3 is TGTGCCAGCAGTTCTTTACGGGGCCAGAGGGGTGAGCAGTTCTTC. This gives the protein CASSSLRGQRGEQFF.

In its sample, this clonotype was seen a few times. The genes are TRBV19 and TRBJ2-7; D is perhaps TRBD1 (6 bases). The CDR3 runs to 15 residues. Per the germline V gene, CDR1 is LNHDA and CDR2 is SQIVND (reference sequence). V was cut by 3 bases and J by 0 bases, with 12 bases left in between. CDR3 in amino acids: CASSIQQGVSYEQYF. The DNA of the CDR3 is TGTGCCAGTAGTATCCAACAGGGAGTCTCCTACGAGCAGTACTTC.

This clonotype has a handful of counts. The rearrangement links TRBV12-3 or TRBV12-4 to TRBJ2-5; TRBD2 matches 8 bases. Germline trimming cut 6 bases from V and 4 bases from J; bases unmatched to any gene: 10. The CDR3 extends over 15 amino acids. The CDR3 DNA reads TGTGCCAGCAGAGACCGCCGGGGGGGCCGAGAGACCCAGTACTTC. Residues: CASRDRRGGRETQYF.